A selection of T cell receptor beta chains follows, all from one sample in a study of technical replicates of blood from a handful of donors. Assay: immunoSEQ multiplex PCR; the TCRdb copy retains only in-frame clones and omits some. Here the sample spans about 79,000 clones, 85% to 95% being singletons. Sequencing used T cells isolated from PBMCs. All receptors derive from a human donor in good health. The CDR3 runs from the conserved cysteine through the conserved F or W. The order of the fields is V gene, D gene, CDR3 length, J gene, clone size, CDR3 DNA, CDR3 protein. The D gene is left open where the match is weak. Some rows mark clone size as missing; the rest say once, few, many or name a class of expanded clone.

TRBV28	TRBD2	16	TRBJ2-1	-	TGTGCCAGCAGTGGGCTTAGCGGGGCTTCCTACAATGAGCAGTTCTTC	CASSGLSGASYNEQFF
TRBV5-1	-	13	TRBJ1-2	-	TGCGCCAGCAGCTTGTATACGGACTATGGCTACACCTTC	CASSLYTDYGYTF
TRBV11-2	-	15	TRBJ2-2	-	TGTGCCAGCAGCTTAGCGTTCAGGAACACCGGGGAGCTGTTTTTT	CASSLAFRNTGELFF
TRBV5-1	-	15	TRBJ1-6	once	TGCGCCAGCTCCCTATCGACAGAGATGAAGTCACCCCTCCACTTT	CASSLSTEMKSPLHF
TRBV10-1	-	15	TRBJ1-2	-	TGCGCCAGCAGGGCGGGAACAGGGAGGGACTATGGCTACACCTTC	CASRAGTGRDYGYTF
TRBV7-2	-	13	TRBJ2-7	-	TGTGCCAGCAGCTCGAGGGATTCCCACGAGCAGTACTTC	CASSSRDSHEQYF
TRBV11-2	TRBD2	15	TRBJ2-1	few	TGTGCCAGCAGGCCCGCACTAGCGGGAGTCAATGAGCAGTTCTTC	CASRPALAGVNEQFF
TRBV25-1	-	17	TRBJ1-1	once	TGTGCCAGCACCCCAAACGGAGGCACCCGGAGGGGCTGGGAAGCTTTCTTT	CASTPNGGTRRGWEAFF
TRBV2	-	14	TRBJ2-2	-	TGTGCCAGCAACCCATTCAGGGATTCCGGGGAGCTGTTTTTT	CASNPFRDSGELFF
TRBV7-6	TRBD2	17	TRBJ2-1	-	TGTGCCAGCAGCGAACACTCTAGCGGGAGCTCCTACAATGAGCAGTTCTTC	CASSEHSSGSSYNEQFF
TRBV5-1	-	14	TRBJ1-1	-	TGCGCCAGCAGACGCGAAGGGGTGGGCACTGAAGCTTTCTTT	CASRREGVGTEAFF
TRBV6-5	TRBD1	15	TRBJ1-2	-	TGTGCCAGCAGCCCCGAGACAGGGTTCGTTTTGGGCTACACCTTC	CASSPETGFVLGYTF
TRBV20-1	-	11	TRBJ2-7	-	TGCAGTGCTAGCGGTACCTACGAGCAGTACTTC	CSASGTYEQYF
TRBV27	-	13	TRBJ2-3	-	TGTGCCAGCAGTTTATTAGCGGAAAATACGCAGTATTTT	CASSLLAENTQYF
TRBV4-1	TRBD1	16	TRBJ2-7	-	TGCGCCAGCACCACCCTCACCGGGACAGGGCCGTACGAGCAGTACTTC	CASTTLTGTGPYEQYF
TRBV14	-	17	TRBJ2-4	-	TGTGCCAGCAGCCGCAGGGACACCACTTTAGCCAAAAACATTCAGTACTTC	CASSRRDTTLAKNIQYF
TRBV4-1	-	16	TRBJ1-4	-	TGCGCCAGCAGCCAGCCGGGGACACAGAATAATGAAAAACTGTTTTTT	CASSQPGTQNNEKLFF
TRBV6-5	-	12	TRBJ2-7	-	TGTGCCAGCGGGCCGCACAGTGATGAGCAGTACTTC	CASGPHSDEQYF
TRBV21-1	-	18	TRBJ1-2	-	TGTGCCAGCAGCAATCGGGGGACAGGGGGTGACACTCGCTATGGCTACACCTTC	CASSNRGTGGDTRYGYTF
TRBV2	TRBD1	14	TRBJ1-4	-	TGTGCCAGCAGTGGGGACAGGGGGCTCGAAAAACTGTTTTTT	CASSGDRGLEKLFF
TRBV20-1	-	11	TRBJ2-7	-	TGCAGTGCAGGGGTCCTTTACGAGCAGTACTTC	CSAGVLYEQYF
TRBV7-9	-	13	TRBJ1-1	-	TGTGCCAGCAGCCCCCAGGATAACACTGAAGCTTTCTTT	CASSPQDNTEAFF
TRBV28	TRBD2	15	TRBJ2-7	-	TGTGCCAGCACCTTACTAAGCTCCAGCGGGGGACGGCAGTACTTC	CASTLLSSSGGRQYF
TRBV7-2	-	13	TRBJ1-1	-	TGTGCCAGCAGCTCTCGGGTGAACACTGAAGCTTTCTTT	CASSSRVNTEAFF
TRBV28	-	16	TRBJ1-4	-	TGTGCCAGCAGTTCGCCTTCTGGGACACTGCTAGGAAAACTGTTTTTT	CASSSPSGTLLGKLFF
TRBV19	-	13	TRBJ1-5	once	TGTGCCAGTAGGGGGGCTAGCAATCAGCCCCAGCATTTT	CASRGASNQPQHF
TRBV10-3	-	14	TRBJ2-3	-	TGTGCCATCAGAGCTATAGCAGCCACAGATACGCAGTATTTT	CAIRAIAATDTQYF
TRBV7-9	-	13	TRBJ2-7	-	TGTGCCAGCAGCTTAGCACAGATCTACGAGCAGTACTTC	CASSLAQIYEQYF
TRBV7-9	-	14	TRBJ2-7	-	TGTGCCAGCAGCTTCGACTATGGGGGGTACGAGCAGTACTTC	CASSFDYGGYEQYF
TRBV7-9	-	13	TRBJ2-7	-	TGTGCCAGCAGCTTAGGGACACGTTACGAGCAGTACTTC	CASSLGTRYEQYF
TRBV19	-	13	TRBJ1-1	-	TGTGCCAGTTACAGGACCTTGAACACTGAAGCTTTCTTT	CASYRTLNTEAFF
TRBV2	TRBD2	13	TRBJ2-3	-	TGTGCCAGTTTCCGGGACTACACAGATACGCAGTATTTT	CASFRDYTDTQYF
TRBV27	TRBD1	13	TRBJ2-7	-	TGTGCCAGCAGTTTTGACAGGGCGAACGAGCAGTACTTC	CASSFDRANEQYF
TRBV7-8	TRBD1	15	TRBJ1-3	-	TGTGCCAGCAGCCAAGGGACAGGGGGTGGAAACACCATATATTTT	CASSQGTGGGNTIYF
TRBV6-1	TRBD1	14	TRBJ1-2	-	TGTGCCGGAGGACAGGGGGCGGTTCTTGGTGGCTACACCTTC	CAGGQGAVLGGYTF
TRBV5-1	-	15	TRBJ1-2	once	TGCGCCAGCAGCTTGCAGGGGCCAAGTAACTATGGCTACACCTTC	CASSLQGPSNYGYTF
TRBV9	TRBD1	15	TRBJ1-6	-	TGTGCCAGCAGCGTAGCTCGCAGGGGGAACTCACCCCTCCACTTT	CASSVARRGNSPLHF
TRBV2	-	15	TRBJ2-1	-	TGTGCCAGCAGGGAGGGCCAGGGGGGTTACAATGAGCAGTTCTTC	CASREGQGGYNEQFF
TRBV19	-	11	TRBJ1-1	once	TGTGCCAGTAGAGGGGCCGGAGAAGCTTTCTTT	CASRGAGEAFF
TRBV28	-	15	TRBJ1-1	-	TGTGCCAGCAGTTCTGGACAAGACCTATACACTGAAGCTTTCTTT	CASSSGQDLYTEAFF
TRBV27	-	14	TRBJ2-7	once	TGTGCCAGCAGCCGCCTTGGAGGAGTCCACGAGCAGTACTTC	CASSRLGGVHEQYF
TRBV7-3	-	15	TRBJ2-3	-	TGTGCCAGCAGCGTGACTGGGCGGGCGGTAGATACGCAGTATTTT	CASSVTGRAVDTQYF
TRBV27	-	15	TRBJ2-4	-	TGTGCCAGCAGTCGCTGGCGCGGGGCCAAAAACATTCAGTACTTC	CASSRWRGAKNIQYF
TRBV5-6	TRBD2	16	TRBJ2-1	-	TGTGCCAGCAGCGCGAAGCTAGCGGGAGGTGGCTATGAGCAGTTCTTC	CASSAKLAGGGYEQFF